These 20 T cell receptor beta chains share one sample of origin, sequenced in a study of T cell changes during pregnancy in multiple sclerosis. The method was immunoSEQ multiplex PCR; TCRdb's version includes in-frame clones alone and lacks a portion of them. Of 65,000 to 95,000 clones in the sample, approximately 93% were seen once. The sequenced sample was peripheral blood, obtained in the second trimester of pregnancy. The source of these receptors is a female donor in good health, enrolled as a control in a pregnancy study.

The rearrangement uses TRBV15 and TRBJ2-2; possible D gene TRBD2, 5 bases. The CDR3 loop spans 15 amino acids. Trimming stripped 3 bases from V and 0 bases from J, with 8 bases between. Germline V gene sequence: CDR1 LNHNV, CDR2 YYDKDF (reference sequence). The CDR3: CATSRAGPNTGELFF. CDR3 DNA: TGTGCCACCAGCAGGGCGGGTCCGAACACCGGGGAGCTGTTTTTT.

The chain couples TRBV7-6 to TRBJ2-1; 7 bases fit TRBD2. The CDR3 has 15 amino acids. The V gene's germline CDR1 is SGHVS and CDR2 FNYEAQ. The trim removed 0 bases at V and 9 bases at J, leaving 8 bases unmatched. CDR3 amino acids: CASSLAPWEGGEQFF. The CDR3 coding sequence is TGTGCCAGCAGCTTAGCGCCGTGGGAGGGTGGTGAGCAGTTCTTC.

The genes are TRBV6-5 and TRBJ2-1; D gene uncertain. The CDR3 has 15 residues. Trimming cost V 4 bases and J 8 bases, with 18 bases left between them. The germline gives CDR1 MNHEY, CDR2 SVGAGI. CDR3 protein: CASSSAVVAADEQFF. The CDR3 DNA reads as TGTGCCAGCAGTTCGGCCGTCGTGGCCGCGGATGAGCAGTTCTTC.

This sequence joins TRBV28 and TRBJ2-7, with D perhaps TRBD1 (5 bases). The V end lost 3 bases, the J end lost 0 bases, and 12 bases lay between the germline ends. CDR1 is MDHEN and CDR2 is SYDVKM in the germline V gene. This CDR3 spans 15 amino acids. Here the CDR3 DNA reads TGTGCCAGCAGTTTGGCGGACAATCTCTCCTACGAGCAGTACTTC. Translation: CASSLADNLSYEQYF.

On this clone: The sample holds other DNA sequences that translate to the same CDR3. The V call is TRBV18, the J call TRBJ1-1; 9 bases align to TRBD1. The germline V gene has CDR1 KGHSH and CDR2 LQKENI. J gave up 2 bases and V 0 bases, and 1 base lay outside the gene matches. The CDR3 length is 15 residues. The DNA of the CDR3 is TGTGCCAGCTCACCACCGGACAGGGGAAACACTGAAGCTTTCTTT. Translated: CASSPPDRGNTEAFF.

This clone was counted between two and nine times. The V gene is TRBV28, the J gene TRBJ1-1; tentatively, D is TRBD1 (5 bases). V was clipped by 3 bases and J by 6 bases, with 11 bases between them. This CDR3 is 13 amino acids long. The germline gives CDR1 MDHEN, CDR2 SYDVKM. The DNA for the CDR3 is TGTGCCAGCAGTTTTGGGGGGGTTTCTGAAGCTTTCTTT. Its protein product is CASSFGGVSEAFF.

This rearrangement joins TRBV18 to TRBJ2-7; TRBD2 matches at 13 bases. With 3 bases clipped from V and 7 bases from J, the junction kept 12 bases outside the gene matches. Germline CDR1 KGHSH, CDR2 LQKENI. The length of the CDR3 is 17 residues. Here the CDR3 DNA reads TGTGCCAGCTCACCTATTAGGACTAGCGGGAGTACGGGGGAGCAGTACTTC. Amino acid sequence: CASSPIRTSGSTGEQYF.

As for this clone: At one boundary the junction diverges from the germline segment, which might be a read error. The gene calls are TRBV7-7 and TRBJ2-1; TRBD2 agrees at 7 bases. Germline CDR1 reads SSHAT; CDR2 reads FNYEAQ (reference sequence). This CDR3 contains 12 residues. The CDR3 spells CASSPGGGEQFF. As DNA, the CDR3 is TGTGCTAGCAGCCCGGGAGGCGGTGAGCAGTTCTTC.

V is TRBV5-1 and J is TRBJ2-7; the match to TRBD2 covers 8 bases. V gave up 1 base and J gave up 1 base; unmatched junction bases: 4. Germline V CDR1 and CDR2: SGHRS, YFSETQ. The length of the CDR3 is 15 residues. The CDR3 is CASSLFPSGSYEQYF. CDR3 coding DNA: TGCGCCAGCAGCTTGTTCCCTAGCGGGTCCTACGAGCAGTACTTC.

The chain uses TRBV28 and TRBJ2-7; D is possibly TRBD2 (6 bases). From germline, CDR1 is MDHEN and CDR2 SYDVKM. Trimming pared 3 bases from V and 1 base from J, leaving 25 bases between. The CDR3 length is 19 residues. The CDR3 sequence: CASSFPKVSLERVSYEQYF. The CDR3 nucleotides read TGTGCCAGCAGTTTCCCCAAAGTTTCCCTCGAGCGGGTGTCCTACGAGCAGTACTTC.

This chain joins TRBV7-2 and TRBJ2-1, with TRBD2 matching 7 bases. This CDR3 is 16 amino acids long. The V segment lost 1 base and the J segment 8 bases; nucleotides outside the gene matches: 11. CDR1 and CDR2 from the germline V gene are SGHTA and FQGNSA. CDR3 bases: TGTGCCAGCAGCTTAGATGGGGAGGGCCTACTCGATGAGCAGTTCTTC. Translating gives CASSLDGEGLLDEQFF.

The chain couples TRBV6-1 to TRBJ1-3; 8 bases map to TRBD1. The CDR3 is made up of 15 amino acids. Germline V gene data show CDR1 as MNHNS and CDR2 as SASEGT. With V trimmed by 3 bases and J by 6 bases, 7 bases remained unmatched. CDR3 residues: CASSDGQGGVNTIYF. The CDR3 coding sequence is TGTGCCAGCAGTGACGGACAGGGTGGTGTAAACACCATATATTTT.

V is TRBV29-1 and J is TRBJ2-7, with 7 nucleotides matching TRBD1. This CDR3 is 13 amino acids long. Germline assignment: CDR1 SQVTM and CDR2 ANQGSEA. J was trimmed by 6 bases and V by 4 bases; bases with no gene match: 9. This CDR3 is CSVAHRGAGEQYF. CDR3 DNA: TGCAGCGTTGCCCACAGGGGTGCGGGCGAGCAGTACTTC.

The CDR3 protein is CASSFGRGAHEQYF. The CDR3 DNA follows: TGTGCCAGCAGCTTCGGGCGGGGGGCACACGAGCAGTACTTC. The chain recombines TRBV13 with TRBJ2-7; 8 bases align to TRBD2. The CDR3 runs 14 residues. CDR1 and CDR2 from the germline V gene are PRHDT and FYEKMQ (reference sequence). The ends lost 3 bases at V and 5 bases at J; junction bases unmatched: 6.

The chain carries TRBV27 and TRBJ1-2, with 7 bases aligning to TRBD1. V was pared by 3 bases and J by 4 bases, with 2 bases of the junction left unmatched. Germline V lookup: CDR1 MNHEY, CDR2 SMNVEV (reference sequence). The CDR3 covers 13 residues. CDR3 amino acids: CASSLGQTYGYTF. CDR3 coding DNA: TGTGCCAGCAGTTTGGGACAGACCTATGGCTACACCTTC.

The rearrangement links TRBV7-8 to TRBJ2-2; TRBD2 matches 14 bases. Germline-derived CDR1 and CDR2 are SGHVS and FQNEAQ. Trimming took 2 bases from V and 4 from J; bases not matched to a gene: 3. CDR3 length equals 17 residues. CDR3 in amino acids: CASSLRLAGGTTGELFF. Here the CDR3 DNA reads TGTGCCAGCAGCTTAAGACTAGCGGGAGGGACCACCGGGGAGCTGTTTTTT.

CDR3 loop: CACPGTSGNEQFF. The CDR3 region has the DNA TGTGCCTGCCCCGGGACTAGCGGCAATGAGCAGTTCTTC. This chain connects TRBV30 to TRBJ2-1; 11 bases map to TRBD2. Germline loops: CDR1 GTSNPN, CDR2 SVGIG (reference sequence). The CDR3 spans 13 residues. Germline trimming cut 6 bases from V and 6 bases from J; bases unmatched to any gene: 4.

This rearrangement joins TRBV6-1 to TRBJ2-1; D is perhaps TRBD2 (7 bases). Germline CDR1 reads MNHNS; CDR2 reads SASEGT. The CDR3 is made up of 15 amino acids. The V end lost 6 bases, the J end lost 3 bases, and 15 bases lay between the germline ends. The DNA for the CDR3 is TGTGCCAGCAGCCAAAGGGGGGGCGACTACAATGAGCAGTTCTTC. As protein: CASSQRGGDYNEQFF.

In this sample, this clone turned up once. The chain combines TRBV5-4 with TRBJ1-1; 9 nucleotides line up with TRBD1. The V gene end was trimmed by 3 bases and the J gene end by 1 base; junction bases not matched to a gene: 13. The germline V gene encodes CDR1 SGHNT and CDR2 YYREEE (reference sequence). This CDR3 comprises 18 residues. The CDR3 protein is CASSSKQGAGMRNTEAFF. CDR3 coding DNA: TGTGCCAGCAGCTCGAAACAGGGGGCGGGGATGAGGAACACTGAAGCTTTCTTT.

The chain couples TRBV18 to TRBJ1-4, with D uncertain. The V gene lost 4 bases and the J gene lost 8 bases, with 14 bases spanning the gap. There are 14 residues in the CDR3. The germline gives CDR1 KGHSH, CDR2 LQKENI. The CDR3 spells CASSQTGSSEKLFF. The CDR3 DNA sequence: TGTGCCAGCTCACAGACCGGGTCGTCCGAAAAACTGTTTTTT.